This T cell receptor (beta chain) was documented in a study of T-cell reconstitution after alpha-beta-depleted transplantation in children. Study results and caveats: Expanded clones from the graft, numbering several hundred, reportedly supplied alpha-beta T cells about two months after transplant. One year post-transplant, T-cell counts and diversity were largely derived from T cells produced anew. The high TCRbeta diversity at day 60 in some patients came from surviving recipient T cells and thymic progenitors.

The TCRbeta library incorporated unique molecular identifiers. TCRdb recomputed calls from the PCR reads with MiXCR, one row per CDR3 protein. The sample lists about 830,000 distinct CDR3 sequences, roughly 15% occurring once. CDR1 is SGHRS, CDR2 YFSETQ, per germline. The CDR3 covers 16 residues. The junction had 4 bases not matched to a gene; V was cut back by 0 bases and J by 5 bases. Turning to this clonotype: Its antigen is unidentified.

The sample was PBMCs, mostly from graft donor cells, taken 360 days after TCRalphabeta/CD19-depleted stem cell transplant. V and J are TRBV5-1 and TRBJ2-2, with 10 nucleotides matching TRBD2. The source is a male patient younger than 18 who had a stem cell transplant for acute lymphoblastic leukemia, so the T cells may come from the graft donor. Here the CDR3 DNA reads TGCGCCAGCAGCTTGGAGCTAGCGGGAGTGACCGGGGAGCTGTTTTTT. This codes for CASSLELAGVTGELFF.